Below, 23 T cell receptor beta chains from the same sample are listed, as sequenced in a study of human T cells and chemical hapten exposure. TCRdb used MiXCR to reprocess the RACE reads, holding one entry per CDR3 protein. In the table there are approximately 400,000 distinct CDR3 sequences, 4% to 5.5% of which are singletons. As for time point: patch test 1, 2 weeks after DPC sensitization. Treatment denoted: therapeutic diphenylcyclopropenone sensitization with weekly scalp DPC. Sequenced material: whole blood, taken in connection with sensitization to the hapten diphenylcyclopropenone (DPC). Receptors were obtained from a woman between 45 and 65 years old with alopecia areata. Some clones in this sample may be carry-over from other donors' samples.

This clonotype was counted ten times or more. The CDR3 protein is CSARGSAINEKLFF. CDR3 sequence (DNA): TGCAGTGCTAGAGGGAGTGCCATTAATGAAAAACTGTTTTTT. The gene calls are TRBV20-1 and TRBJ1-4; no clear D. Germline V gives CDR1 DFQATT, CDR2 SNEGSKA (reference sequence). Trimming removed 1 base at V and 4 bases at J, with 10 bases between. The CDR3 consists of 14 residues.

V and J are TRBV12-3 or TRBV12-4 and TRBJ2-6; 7 bases align to TRBD1. J gave up 4 bases and V 4 bases, and 4 bases lay outside the gene matches. CDR3 length equals 15 residues. CDR3 sequence: CASSSEGAGANVLTF. The CDR3 coding sequence is TGTGCCAGCAGTTCCGAGGGGGCCGGGGCCAACGTCCTGACTTTC.

The sample holds many counts of this clonotype. The J gene is TRBJ2-7, the V gene TRBV7-9; the D gene could be TRBD1 or TRBD2 (5 bases each). There are 16 residues in the CDR3. Per the germline V gene, CDR1 is SEHNR and CDR2 is FQNEAQ (reference sequence). Trimming removed 1 base from V and 7 bases from J, with 20 bases in between. CDR3 sequence reads: CASSLEGRTLIREQYF. In DNA form, the CDR3 reads TGTGCCAGCAGCTTAGAGGGACGGACACTTATCAGGGAGCAGTACTTC.

The rearrangement uses TRBV18 and TRBJ1-2; D unclear. Between the trimmed V and J ends, which lost 0 bases and 14 bases, there was a span of 13 bases. CDR1 and CDR2 from the germline V gene are KGHSH and LQKENI. This CDR3 has 12 residues. CDR3 sequence: CASSPPEKTKTF. The CDR3 DNA follows: TGTGCCAGCTCACCACCGGAGAAGACCAAAACCTTC.

J is TRBJ2-7 and V is TRBV10-3, with no clear D. This CDR3 is built from 16 residues. Germline-derived CDR1 and CDR2 are ENHRY and SYGVKD. Trimming removed 3 bases at V and 4 bases at J, with 19 bases between. CDR3 nucleotide sequence: TGTGCCATCAGTGATTTAGGGAAGGGAAATGCGTACGAGCAGTACTTC. It is translated as CAISDLGKGNAYEQYF.

This clonotype was seen many times. The genes are TRBV7-2 and TRBJ2-7; D perhaps matches TRBD1 (6 bases). The V end lost 5 bases, the J end lost 2 bases, and 16 bases lay between the germline ends. CDR3 size: 15 residues. Germline assignment: CDR1 SGHTA and CDR2 FQGNSA. This CDR3 is CASSRPGTPTYEQYF. CDR3 sequence (DNA): TGTGCCAGCAGCCGACCCGGGACACCGACCTACGAGCAGTACTTC.

This clonotype was detected many times. The J gene is TRBJ2-7, the V gene TRBV4-3; TRBD1 matches 10 bases. Unmatched junction bases numbered 7, after V lost 1 base and J lost 4 bases. The CDR3 length is 16 residues. Germline V CDR1 and CDR2: LGHNA, YSLEER. CDR3 nucleotide sequence: TGCGCCAGCAGCCAAGTTCCGGGACAGGGGTTTTACGAGCAGTACTTC. As protein: CASSQVPGQGFYEQYF.

This clonotype occurred a few times. J is TRBJ2-6 and V is TRBV6-2 or TRBV6-3; 7 bases map to TRBD1. The CDR3 is 20 residues long. Germline V lookup: CDR1 MNHEY, CDR2 SVGEGT. Trimming at V came to 7 bases and at J to 3 bases, leaving 21 bases not matched to a gene. CDR3 sequence reads: CASIQMRPRGRPGGANVLTF. The DNA for the CDR3 is TGTGCCAGCATCCAAATGAGGCCTAGGGGGCGCCCCGGTGGGGCCAACGTCCTGACTTTC.

The rearrangement links TRBV6-2 or TRBV6-3 to TRBJ2-1; 11 bases are a match to TRBD2. Per germline, CDR1 MNHEY and CDR2 SVGEGT. The CDR3 runs to 19 residues. With 2 bases clipped from V and 8 bases from J, the junction kept 17 bases outside the gene matches. CDR3 protein: CASSYPNLAGGTHLDEQFF. CDR3 DNA: TGTGCCAGCAGTTACCCGAATCTAGCGGGGGGAACCCATCTCGATGAGCAGTTCTTC.

This clonotype has more than one count but fewer than ten. The rearrangement links TRBV5-1 to TRBJ2-3; 7 bases align to TRBD2. The germline V gene has CDR1 SGHRS and CDR2 YFSETQ. This CDR3 has 16 residues. After removal of 3 bases from V and 2 bases from J, the junction contained 9 bases not matched to a gene. The CDR3 sequence is CASSSGLTRFTDTQYF. The DNA of the CDR3 is TGCGCCAGCAGCTCGGGACTAACCCGCTTCACAGATACGCAGTATTTT.

This clonotype was counted at least ten times. The chain is built from TRBV10-3 and TRBJ1-2, with TRBD1 as a possible D gene (6 bases). Germline-derived CDR1 and CDR2 are ENHRY and SYGVKD. V lost 0 bases and J 6 bases, leaving 14 bases between the germline ends. The CDR3 spans 15 residues. CDR3 protein: CAISESMAGVDGYTF. CDR3 nucleotides: TGTGCCATCAGTGAGTCGATGGCAGGGGTGGATGGCTACACCTTC.

This clonotype has ten or more counts. This chain joins TRBV5-1 and TRBJ2-3; D is unclear. This CDR3 spans 13 amino acids. Germline V lookup: CDR1 SGHRS, CDR2 YFSETQ. Between the trimmed V and J ends, which lost 5 bases and 7 bases, there was a span of 14 bases. The CDR3 protein is CASSTGPQHTQYF. DNA of the CDR3: TGCGCCAGCAGTACCGGCCCGCAGCATACGCAGTATTTT. The full variable domain, its missing parts supplied by reference TRBV5-1 and TRBJ2-3, is KAGVTQTPRYLIKTRGQQVTLSCSPISGHRSVSWYQQTPGQGLQFLFEYFSETQRNKGNFPGRFSGRQFSNSRSEMNVSTLELGDSALYLCASSTGPQHTQYFGPGTRLTVL.

Details on this clonotype: Just one base apart from a much larger clone, this may be a read error. The chain carries TRBV27 and TRBJ2-1, with D hard to call. Per the germline V gene, CDR1 is MNHEY and CDR2 is SMNVEV (reference sequence). The germline V and J ends were trimmed by 5 bases and 0 bases, with 2 bases remaining between them. The CDR3 runs to 12 residues. DNA for the CDR3: TGTGCCAGCAGTCACTCCTACAATGAGCAGTTCTTC. It is translated as CASSHSYNEQFF.

This clonotype occurred many times. The chain uses TRBV2 and TRBJ2-5; a weak D match, TRBD1 (6 bases). V lost 1 base, J lost 1 base, and 13 bases lay in between. The CDR3 is 16 amino acids. The V gene's germline CDR1 is SNHLY and CDR2 FYNNEI. Written as DNA, the CDR3 is TGTGCCAGCAGTGAAGTAAAGACAGGCGGCCAAGAGACCCAGTACTTC. Amino acid sequence: CASSEVKTGGQETQYF. The variable domain in full, with the rest retrieved from reference TRBV2 and TRBJ2-5, is EPEVTQTPSHQVTQMGQEVILRCVPISNHLYFYWYRQILGQKVEFLVSFYNNEISEKSEIFDDQFSVERPDGSNFTLKIRSTKLEDSAMYFCASSEVKTGGQETQYFGPGTRLLVL.

This clonotype has ten or more counts. This sequence joins TRBV7-2 and TRBJ2-7; D possibly corresponds to TRBD2 (5 bases). Trimming shortened V by 4 bases and J by 0 bases, and 7 bases separated the two germline ends. Germline lookup yields CDR1 SGHTA and CDR2 FQGNSA. The CDR3 covers 13 residues. The CDR3 coding sequence is TGTGCCAGCAGCTCCGGGAACTCCTACGAGCAGTACTTC. It encodes CASSSGNSYEQYF. Combining the CDR3 with reference TRBV7-2 and TRBJ2-7 gives the whole variable domain GAGVSQSPSNKVTEKGKDVELRCDPISGHTALYWYRQSLGQGLEFLIYFQGNSAPDKSGLPSDRFSAERTGGSVSTLTIQRTQQEDSAVYLCASSSGNSYEQYFGPGTRLTVT.

This clonotype occurred many times. The chain carries TRBV3-1 and TRBJ2-7; 10 bases fit TRBD1. The CDR3 extends over 14 amino acids. Germline V lookup: CDR1 LGHDT, CDR2 YNNKEL (reference sequence). The trim removed 4 bases at V and 9 bases at J, leaving 9 bases unmatched. CDR3 loop: CASSPTGTGEGQYF. CDR3 sequence (DNA): TGTGCCAGCAGCCCTACCGGGACAGGGGAAGGGCAGTACTTC.

This clonotype was recorded many times. The genes are TRBV29-1 and TRBJ2-7, with 7 bases fitting TRBD1. CDR3 length equals 14 residues. Germline trimming cut 6 bases from V and 3 bases from J; bases unmatched to any gene: 11. Germline V gene data show CDR1 as SQVTM and CDR2 as ANQGSEA. CDR3 coding DNA: TGCAGCGTCGTCACAGGGGAAAGGAGCTACGAGCAGTACTTC. Translation gives CSVVTGERSYEQYF.

This clonotype was observed at least ten times. The V gene is TRBV7-2, the J gene TRBJ1-1, with 9 nucleotides matching TRBD1. The germline V gene has CDR1 SGHTA and CDR2 FQGNSA. The CDR3 has 11 residues. V lost 10 bases and J lost 12; bases outside the gene matches: 9. The CDR3 reads CATRTGDGTFF. The CDR3 DNA follows: TGTGCCACCCGGACAGGGGACGGGACTTTCTTT.

The sample holds a few counts of this clonotype. The gene calls are TRBV20-1 and TRBJ2-7, with 11 positions matching TRBD2. Trimming cost V 1 base and J 5 bases; bases outside gene matches: 7. CDR1 is DFQATT and CDR2 is SNEGSKA in the germline V gene (reference sequence). The CDR3 loop spans 15 amino acids. CDR3 residues: CSARALAGGYHEQYF. CDR3 in DNA: TGCAGTGCTAGAGCCCTAGCGGGGGGTTACCACGAGCAGTACTTC.

This clonotype was observed at least ten times. The V and J genes are TRBV29-1 and TRBJ1-3; tentative D call: TRBD1 (5 bases). In germline, CDR1 is SQVTM, CDR2 ANQGSEA. There are 13 residues in the CDR3. The germline V and J ends were trimmed by 6 bases and 0 bases, with 9 bases remaining between them. The CDR3: CSVAGHSGNTIYF. DNA for the CDR3: TGCAGCGTCGCAGGGCACTCTGGAAACACCATATATTTT.

This clonotype was counted at least ten times. The V call is TRBV7-9, the J call TRBJ2-1; D perhaps matches TRBD1 (6 bases). CDR3 length equals 17 residues. The V gene lost 2 bases and the J gene lost 5 bases, with 19 bases spanning the gap. The germline V gene has CDR1 SEHNR and CDR2 FQNEAQ (reference sequence). The CDR3 nucleotides are TGTGCCAGCAGCTTAAGGCCATTGGGGACACCGAACAATGAGCAGTTCTTC. Translation gives CASSLRPLGTPNNEQFF.

The chain couples TRBV6-2 or TRBV6-3 to TRBJ1-2; TRBD1 aligns across 7 bases. The germline gives CDR1 MNHEY, CDR2 SVGEGT. This CDR3 is 16 amino acids long. Germline trimming cut 0 bases from V and 4 bases from J; bases unmatched to any gene: 8. CDR3 loop: CASSYSSGQDPYGYTF. CDR3 in DNA: TGTGCCAGCAGTTACTCCTCTGGACAGGATCCCTATGGCTACACCTTC.

This clonotype was counted many times. The chain joins TRBV6-5 to TRBJ1-4; perhaps TRBD1 as D (6 bases). Germline CDR1 reads MNHEY; CDR2 reads SVGAGI. The ends were cut back, 4 bases at V and 8 bases at J, with 11 bases in the middle. The CDR3 runs 13 residues. The CDR3 region has the DNA TGTGCCAGCAGTTTGGACAGAGGGGAAAAACTGTTTTTT. Its protein product is CASSLDRGEKLFF.